This section outlines one T cell receptor beta chain sequence together with its context. This sample is drawn from a study of blood T cell repertoires in COVID-19. Generated by immunoSEQ multiplex PCR, the TCRdb table keeps only in-frame clones and is missing some. The table has 50,000 or so clones, under 85% seen once; the top ten hold approximately 15%. The source of this sequence is a man in his forties with acute or convalescent COVID-19. Sequenced material: peripheral blood.

The CDR3 here is CASRSEVAGGGELFF. The CDR3 DNA follows: TGTGCCAGTAGGTCCGAAGTTGCCGGAGGCGGGGAGCTGTTTTTT. The V gene is TRBV19, the J gene TRBJ2-2; tentatively, D is TRBD2 (5 bases). Trimming shortened V by 6 bases and J by 7 bases, and 18 bases separated the two germline ends. Looked up from germline, CDR1 is LNHDA and CDR2 is SQIVND (reference sequence). The CDR3 spans 15 residues.